The sequence of this T cell receptor beta chain was determined in a study of cytomegalovirus exposure and HLA in healthy donors. Study in general: Genotyping showed roughly 83% of hundreds of donors falling in the Caucasian-associated ancestry cluster. Study observations and caveats: It was assumed in the presence/absence analyses that sequencing depth was roughly uniform across donors.

In the case of this clone: Its target is not known.

PCR employed 60 Vbeta and 13 Jbeta primers. Repertoires were generated with immunoSEQ multiplex PCR, while TCRdb's copy carries only in-frame clones and drops some. The table lists approximately 37,000 clones. This CDR3 region has 15 residues. After removal of 5 bases from V and 1 base from J, the junction contained 2 bases not matched to a gene. Germline V gives CDR1 SEHNR, CDR2 FQNEAQ (reference sequence). Sample: PBMCs. The chain has TRBV7-9 and TRBJ2-6; 7 nucleotides align to TRBD1. This sequence originates from a man aged 40-50 years in good health and CMV-seropositive. The CDR3 reads CASSPRGSGANVLTF. CDR3 bases: TGTGCCAGCAGCCCCAGGGGGTCTGGGGCCAACGTCCTGACTTTC.